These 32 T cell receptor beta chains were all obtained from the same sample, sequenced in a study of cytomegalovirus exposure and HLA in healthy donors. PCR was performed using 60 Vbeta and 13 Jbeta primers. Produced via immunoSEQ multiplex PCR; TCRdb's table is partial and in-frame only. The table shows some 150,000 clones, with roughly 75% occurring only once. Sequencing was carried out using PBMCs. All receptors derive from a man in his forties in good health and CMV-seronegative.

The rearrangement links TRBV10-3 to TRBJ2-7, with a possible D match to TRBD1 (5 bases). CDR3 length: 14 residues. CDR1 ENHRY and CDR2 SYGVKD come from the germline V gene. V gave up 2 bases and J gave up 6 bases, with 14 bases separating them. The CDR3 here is CAISESGMGLEQYF. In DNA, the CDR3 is TGTGCCATCAGTGAGAGTGGGATGGGGCTCGAGCAGTACTTC.

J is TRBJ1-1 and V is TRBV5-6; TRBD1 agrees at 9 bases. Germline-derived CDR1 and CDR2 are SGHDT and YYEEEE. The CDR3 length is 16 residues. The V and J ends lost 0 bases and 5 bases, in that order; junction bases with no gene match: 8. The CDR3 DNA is TGTGCCAGCAGCTTGGAGGTGGACAGGGGAAGGACTGAAGCTTTCTTT. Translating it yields CASSLEVDRGRTEAFF.

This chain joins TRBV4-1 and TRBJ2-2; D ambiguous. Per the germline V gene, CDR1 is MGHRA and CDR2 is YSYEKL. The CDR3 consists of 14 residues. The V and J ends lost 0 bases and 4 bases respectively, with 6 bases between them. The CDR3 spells CASSQDISTGELFF. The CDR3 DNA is TGCGCCAGCAGCCAAGATATTAGCACCGGGGAGCTGTTTTTT.

CDR3 DNA sequence: TGTGCCAGCAGCGCAGGGGACAGAAGAGCCATCGAGGCTTTCTTT. The encoded protein is CASSAGDRRAIEAFF. The rearrangement links TRBV9 to TRBJ1-1; 7 nucleotides align to TRBD1. Germline lookup yields CDR1 SGDLS and CDR2 YYNGEE. Losses at the gene ends were 3 bases for V and 11 bases for J; bases not matched to a gene: 16. The CDR3 spans 15 residues.

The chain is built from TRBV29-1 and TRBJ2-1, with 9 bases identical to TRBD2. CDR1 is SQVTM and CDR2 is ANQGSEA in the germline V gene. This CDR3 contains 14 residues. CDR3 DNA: TGCAGTACTGAGGGGCTAGCGGGGATCAATGAGCAGTTCTTC. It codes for CSTEGLAGINEQFF.

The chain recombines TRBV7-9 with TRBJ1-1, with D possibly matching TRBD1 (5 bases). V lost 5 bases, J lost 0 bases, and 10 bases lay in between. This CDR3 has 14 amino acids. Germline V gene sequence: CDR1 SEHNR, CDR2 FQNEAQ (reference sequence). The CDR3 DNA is TGTGCCAGCAGCCTGGGGGGGATGAACACTGAAGCTTTCTTT. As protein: CASSLGGMNTEAFF.

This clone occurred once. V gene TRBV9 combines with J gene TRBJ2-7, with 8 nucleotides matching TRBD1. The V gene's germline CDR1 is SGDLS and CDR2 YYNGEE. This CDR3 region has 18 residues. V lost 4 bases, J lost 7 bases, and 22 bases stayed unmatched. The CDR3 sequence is CASSNDRGPSSPPREQYF. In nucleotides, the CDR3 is TGTGCCAGCAGCAACGACAGGGGACCGTCGAGCCCACCGCGGGAGCAGTACTTC.

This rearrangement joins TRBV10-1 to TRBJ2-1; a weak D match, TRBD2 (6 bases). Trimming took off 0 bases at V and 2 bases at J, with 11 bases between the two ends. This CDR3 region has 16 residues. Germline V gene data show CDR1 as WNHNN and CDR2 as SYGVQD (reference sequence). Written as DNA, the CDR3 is TGCGCCAGCAGTGAGTCCTGGGGAGGACCCTACAATGAGCAGTTCTTC. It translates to CASSESWGGPYNEQFF.

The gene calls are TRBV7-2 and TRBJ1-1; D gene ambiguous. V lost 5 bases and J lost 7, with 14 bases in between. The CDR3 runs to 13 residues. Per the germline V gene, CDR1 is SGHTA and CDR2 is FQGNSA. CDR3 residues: CASSDPWSGEAFF. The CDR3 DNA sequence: TGTGCCAGCAGCGACCCCTGGTCGGGTGAAGCTTTCTTT.

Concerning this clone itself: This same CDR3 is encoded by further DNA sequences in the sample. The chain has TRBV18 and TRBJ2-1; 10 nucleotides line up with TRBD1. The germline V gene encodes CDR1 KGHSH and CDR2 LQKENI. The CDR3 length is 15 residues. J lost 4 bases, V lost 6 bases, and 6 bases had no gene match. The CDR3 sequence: CASSSGTGVYNEQFF. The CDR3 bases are TGTGCCAGCTCGTCCGGGACAGGGGTATACAATGAGCAGTTCTTC.

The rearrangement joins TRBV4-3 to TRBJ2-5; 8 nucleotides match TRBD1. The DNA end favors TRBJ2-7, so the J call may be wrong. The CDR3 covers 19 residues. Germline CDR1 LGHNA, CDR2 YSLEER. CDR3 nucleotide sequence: TGCGCCAGCAGCCAAGGTCGCCTACAGCCCGGGACAGGAGCCTACGAGCAGTACTTC. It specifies CASSQGRLQPGTGAYEQYF.

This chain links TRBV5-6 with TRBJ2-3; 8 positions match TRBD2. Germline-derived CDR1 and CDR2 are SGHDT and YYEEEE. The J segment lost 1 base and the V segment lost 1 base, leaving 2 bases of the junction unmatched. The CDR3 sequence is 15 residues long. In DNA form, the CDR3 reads TGTGCCAGCAGCTTGTTAGCGGGGCGCACAGATACGCAGTATTTT. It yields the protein CASSLLAGRTDTQYF.

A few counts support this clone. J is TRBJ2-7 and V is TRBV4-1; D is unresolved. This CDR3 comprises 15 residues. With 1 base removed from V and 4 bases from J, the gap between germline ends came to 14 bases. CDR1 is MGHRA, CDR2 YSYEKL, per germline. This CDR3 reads CASSQVGSSRYEQYF. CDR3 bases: TGCGCCAGCAGCCAAGTCGGGTCCAGTAGGTACGAGCAGTACTTC.

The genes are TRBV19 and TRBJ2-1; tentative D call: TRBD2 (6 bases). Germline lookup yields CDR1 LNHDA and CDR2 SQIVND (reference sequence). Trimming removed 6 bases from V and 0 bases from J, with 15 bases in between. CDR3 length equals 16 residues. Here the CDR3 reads CASRGLDSSSYNEQFF. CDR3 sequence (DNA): TGTGCCAGTAGGGGACTGGACTCTAGCTCCTACAATGAGCAGTTCTTC.

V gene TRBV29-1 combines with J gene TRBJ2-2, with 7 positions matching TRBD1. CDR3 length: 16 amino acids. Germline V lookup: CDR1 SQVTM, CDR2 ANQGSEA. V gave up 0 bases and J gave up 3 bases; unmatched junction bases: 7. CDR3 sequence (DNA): TGCAGCGTTGAAGATCCAAGGGGGCGAGACACCGGGGAGCTGTTTTTT. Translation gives CSVEDPRGRDTGELFF.

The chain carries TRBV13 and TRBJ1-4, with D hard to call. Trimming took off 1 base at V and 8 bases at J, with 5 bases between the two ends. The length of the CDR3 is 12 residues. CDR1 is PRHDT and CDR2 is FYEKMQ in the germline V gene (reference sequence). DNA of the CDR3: TGTGCCAGCAGCTTAGAAGCAGAAAAACTGTTTTTT. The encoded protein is CASSLEAEKLFF.

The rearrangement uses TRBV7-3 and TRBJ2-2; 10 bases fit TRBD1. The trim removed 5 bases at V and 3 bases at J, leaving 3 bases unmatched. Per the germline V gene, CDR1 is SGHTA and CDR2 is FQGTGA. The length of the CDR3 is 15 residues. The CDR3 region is CASSPDRGHTGELFF. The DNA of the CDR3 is TGTGCCAGCAGCCCTGACAGGGGGCACACCGGGGAGCTGTTTTTT.

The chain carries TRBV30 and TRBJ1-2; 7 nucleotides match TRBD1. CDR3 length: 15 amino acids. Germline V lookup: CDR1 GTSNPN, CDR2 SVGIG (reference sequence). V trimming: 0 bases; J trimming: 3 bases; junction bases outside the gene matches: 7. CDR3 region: CAWSVGHTGDYGYTF. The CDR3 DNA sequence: TGTGCCTGGAGTGTGGGACACACAGGGGACTATGGCTACACCTTC.

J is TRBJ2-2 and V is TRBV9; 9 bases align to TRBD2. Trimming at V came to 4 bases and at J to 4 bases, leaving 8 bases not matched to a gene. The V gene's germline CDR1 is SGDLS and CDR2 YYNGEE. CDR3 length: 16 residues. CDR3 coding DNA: TGTGCCAGCAGCTATGCGGGGGGGGCGCGCACCGGGGAGCTGTTTTTT. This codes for CASSYAGGARTGELFF.

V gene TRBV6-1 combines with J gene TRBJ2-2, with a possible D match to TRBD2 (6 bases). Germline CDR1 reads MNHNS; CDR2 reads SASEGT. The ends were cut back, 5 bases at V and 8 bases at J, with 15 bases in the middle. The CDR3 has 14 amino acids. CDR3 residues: CASSFSYGGGELFF. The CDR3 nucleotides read TGTGCCAGCAGTTTCTCCTACGGGGGAGGGGAGCTGTTTTTT.

CDR3 nucleotide sequence: TGCGCCAGCAGGGCGGGGGGGCCGTACAATGAGCAGTTCTTC. This translates into CASRAGGPYNEQFF. The rearrangement uses TRBV10-2 and TRBJ2-1, with 9 bases matching TRBD2. From germline, CDR1 is WSHSY and CDR2 SAAADI. The J segment lost 4 bases and the V segment lost 6 bases, leaving 4 bases of the junction unmatched. The CDR3 covers 14 residues.

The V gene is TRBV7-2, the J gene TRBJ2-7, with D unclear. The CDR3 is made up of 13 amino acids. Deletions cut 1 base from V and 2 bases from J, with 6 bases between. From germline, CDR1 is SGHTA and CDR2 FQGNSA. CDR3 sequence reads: CASSLVLPYEQYF. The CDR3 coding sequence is TGTGCCAGCAGCTTAGTTCTCCCCTACGAGCAGTACTTC. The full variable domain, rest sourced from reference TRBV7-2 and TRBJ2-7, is GAGVSQSPSNKVTEKGKDVELRCDPISGHTALYWYRQSLGQGLEFLIYFQGNSAPDKSGLPSDRFSAERTGGSVSTLTIQRTQQEDSAVYLCASSLVLPYEQYFGPGTRLTVT.

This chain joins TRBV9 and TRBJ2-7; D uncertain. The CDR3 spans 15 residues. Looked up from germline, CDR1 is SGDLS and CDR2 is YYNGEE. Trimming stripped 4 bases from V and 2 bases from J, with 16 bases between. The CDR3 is CASSPRLLPAYEQYF. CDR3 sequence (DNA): TGTGCCAGCAGCCCCCGACTTCTCCCGGCCTACGAGCAGTACTTC.

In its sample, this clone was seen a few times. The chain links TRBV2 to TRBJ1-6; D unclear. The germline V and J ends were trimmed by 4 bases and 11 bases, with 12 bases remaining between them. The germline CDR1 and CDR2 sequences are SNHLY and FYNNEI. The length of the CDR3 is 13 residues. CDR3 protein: CASSVGSGTPLHF. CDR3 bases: TGTGCCAGCAGTGTCGGGAGTGGGACACCCCTCCACTTT.

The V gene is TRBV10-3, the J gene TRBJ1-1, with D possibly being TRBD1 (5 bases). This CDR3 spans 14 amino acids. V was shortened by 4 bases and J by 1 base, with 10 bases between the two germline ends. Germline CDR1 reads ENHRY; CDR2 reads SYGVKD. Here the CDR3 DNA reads TGTGCCATCAGTGGGCCGGGGGAGAACACTGAAGCTTTCTTT. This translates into CAISGPGENTEAFF.

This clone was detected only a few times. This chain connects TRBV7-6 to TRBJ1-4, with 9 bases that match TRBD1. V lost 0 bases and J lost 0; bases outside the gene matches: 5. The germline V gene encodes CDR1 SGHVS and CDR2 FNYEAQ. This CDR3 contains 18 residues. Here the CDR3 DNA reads TGTGCCAGCAGCTTAGCATGGGGACAGGGAACAACTAATGAAAAACTGTTTTTT. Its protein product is CASSLAWGQGTTNEKLFF.

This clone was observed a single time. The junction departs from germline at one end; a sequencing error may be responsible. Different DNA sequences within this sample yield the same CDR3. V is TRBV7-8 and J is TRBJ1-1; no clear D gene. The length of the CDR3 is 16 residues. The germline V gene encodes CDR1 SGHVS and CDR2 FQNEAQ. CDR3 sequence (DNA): TGTGCCAGCAGCTTGTTCGTTAAGAGGGTTGACACTGAGGCTTTCTTT. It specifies CASSLFVKRVDTEAFF.

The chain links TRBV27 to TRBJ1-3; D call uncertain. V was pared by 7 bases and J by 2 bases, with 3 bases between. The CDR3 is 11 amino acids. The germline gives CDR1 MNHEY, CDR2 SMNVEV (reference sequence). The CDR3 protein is CASTAGNTIYF. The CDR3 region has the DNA TGTGCCAGCACTGCTGGAAACACCATATATTTT.

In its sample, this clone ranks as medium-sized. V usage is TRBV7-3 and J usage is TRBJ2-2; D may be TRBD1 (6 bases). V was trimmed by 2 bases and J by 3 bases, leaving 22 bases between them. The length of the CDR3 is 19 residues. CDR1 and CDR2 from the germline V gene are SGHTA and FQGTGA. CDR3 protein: CASSLLGIRTVSDTGELFF. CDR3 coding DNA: TGTGCCAGCAGCTTACTAGGGATCAGGACAGTCTCCGACACCGGGGAGCTGTTTTTT.

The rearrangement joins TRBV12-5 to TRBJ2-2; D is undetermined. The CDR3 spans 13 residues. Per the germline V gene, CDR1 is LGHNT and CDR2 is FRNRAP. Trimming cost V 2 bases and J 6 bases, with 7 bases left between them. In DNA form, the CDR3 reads TGTGCTAGTGGTTTGAGCTTACCCGGGGAGCTGTTTTTT. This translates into CASGLSLPGELFF.

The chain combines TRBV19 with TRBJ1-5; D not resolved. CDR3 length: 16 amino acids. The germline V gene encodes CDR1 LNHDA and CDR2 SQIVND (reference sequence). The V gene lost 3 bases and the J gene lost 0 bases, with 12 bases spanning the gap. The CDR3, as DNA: TGTGCCAGTAGTATTAATGGAGGGAATAGCAATCAGCCCCAGCATTTT. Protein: CASSINGGNSNQPQHF.

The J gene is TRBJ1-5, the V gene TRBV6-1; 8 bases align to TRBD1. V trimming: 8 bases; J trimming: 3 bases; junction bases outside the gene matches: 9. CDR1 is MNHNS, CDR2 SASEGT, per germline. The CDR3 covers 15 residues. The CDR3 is CASQPQGAFNQPQHF. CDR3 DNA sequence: TGTGCCAGCCAGCCCCAGGGGGCCTTCAATCAGCCCCAGCATTTT.